The sequence of this T cell receptor beta chain was determined in a study of blood T cell repertoires in COVID-19. The overall study: The samples span acute and convalescent COVID-19 from the United States, Italy and Spain. From T cells, B-cell-depleted T cells, or PBMCs came the material, which was cDNA or gDNA.

The CDR3 contains 13 residues. Trimming took 5 bases from V and 4 from J, leaving 11 bases between them. The germline gives CDR1 SGHTA, CDR2 FQGNSA. Study processing details: It was from reference gene primer amplification that nucleated cell counts were estimated. The data were produced by immunoSEQ multiplex PCR, yet TCRdb's version contains in-frame clones alone and is incomplete. V and J calls and clone size come straight from that table; D and trimming were deduced from the DNA. This sample has about 270,000 clones; roughly 86% occur once, and the top ten carry 2% to 2.5%. The sample consisted of peripheral blood. The sequence came from a woman in her fifties or sixties with acute or convalescent COVID-19. This chain connects TRBV7-2 to TRBJ1-2, with D maybe TRBD1 (6 bases). The CDR3 DNA is TGTGCCAGCAGCCCAGAGGGGGTCTATGGCTACACCTTC. Amino acid sequence: CASSPEGVYGYTF.